This T cell receptor beta chain was identified during a study of T cell responses to AZD1222 COVID-19 vaccine. The CDR3 runs to 16 residues. Germline assignment: CDR1 KGHSH and CDR2 LQKENI. The V and J ends lost 1 base and 2 bases, in that order; junction bases with no gene match: 4. Sequenced by immunoSEQ multiplex PCR; TCRdb stores in-frame clones only, minus some. The data hold about 31,000 clones, with approximately 87% observed a single time. Study findings and constraints: Repertoires were obtained only post-peak T cell response. Reportedly, close to half of spike-specific TCRs are directed against unmutated variant regions. Clonal diversity was possibly underestimated; the donors were predominantly white British and more often female. At baseline, seropositivity was found in only six or seven AZD1222 recipients.

Notes on this clone: Its antigen is unidentified.

The sample in question was peripheral blood, obtained 28 days after the second AZD1222 dose. The clonotype was recovered from an adult who received the AZD1222 COVID-19 vaccine. V and J are TRBV18 and TRBJ2-3, with 9 nucleotides matching TRBD1. The CDR3 DNA reads as TGTGCCAGCTCACCACAAAGGACAGGGGACACAGATACGCAGTATTTT. Translating it yields CASSPQRTGDTDTQYF.